This TCR beta chain was retrieved from a study of T cell responses to AZD1222 COVID-19 vaccine. Concerning this clone: Its target is unknown.

The data were produced by immunoSEQ multiplex PCR, yet TCRdb's version contains in-frame clones alone and is incomplete. The sample shows some 100,000 clones, more than 75% of them seen only once. Whole-study findings and limits: Among spike-specific TCRs, nearly half reportedly target unmutated variant regions. Mostly white British, mostly female donors; authors suggested clonal diversity may be underestimated.

This material consisted of peripheral blood, taken 28 days after the second AZD1222 dose. The sequence was collected from an adult who received the AZD1222 COVID-19 vaccine.

Here the CDR3 reads CASSGGQGYQPQHF. CDR3 in DNA: TGTGCCAGCAGTGGCGGACAGGGGTATCAGCCCCAGCATTTT. The V call is TRBV28, the J call TRBJ1-5; TRBD1 aligns across 9 bases. The CDR3 is 14 amino acids. From germline, CDR1 is MDHEN and CDR2 SYDVKM. The trim removed 5 bases at V and 5 bases at J, leaving 4 bases unmatched.